The present TCR beta chain was sequenced within a study of tumor and adjacent non-tumor tissue in lung cancer. Study information: Stage I to III disease affected ten to eleven men and roughly five women aged about 30 to 85. Samples averaged around 4.2 million productive TCRbeta reads each.

From germline, CDR1 is MDHEN and CDR2 SYDVKM. The CDR3 runs 14 residues. A modified ARM-PCR protocol with three rounds of nested PCR amplified TCRbeta. MiXCR was run by TCRdb on the multiplex PCR reads, yielding one entry per CDR3 protein. Of fewer than 120,000 distinct CDR3 sequences in the sample, about 87% were seen once. General study findings and limits: Tumor tissue had significantly higher TCR diversity than normal lung. In normal lung, the top 100 clones were significantly more dominant than in tumor.

No cell sorting was done before RNA was extracted from the tissue. The table lists this clonotype with a count of one. Its specificity is unknown. The junction departs from germline at one end; a sequencing error may be responsible. The sequence was obtained from a man aged 65-85 years with non-small cell lung cancer. Source material: lung tumor tissue. This chain uses TRBV28 with TRBJ2-3; D is unclear. The CDR3 region has the DNA TGTGCCAGCAGTCCACCCTTCGGCACAGATACACAGTATTTT. Its protein is CASSPPFGTDTQYF.